This T cell receptor (beta chain) is from a study of tumor-infiltrating lymphocytes in primary liver carcinoma. Study-level results: Lower overlap was observed for tumor-adjacent and tumor-blood pairs relative to tumor region pairs. With p = 0.039, the top-250-clone fraction in tumors significantly exceeded that in blood. Each sample was bulk and unsorted; consequently, CD4+ and CD8+ repertoires were not compared.

With a constant-region primer, TCR beta cDNA was made from 500 ng of total RNA. Construction of TCR beta libraries relied on three successive nested multiplex PCR rounds employing slightly modified ARM-PCR. The first two PCR rounds, around 10 cycles each, used TRBV1-TRBV30 forward primers and a C-beta reverse primer. MiXCR was run by TCRdb on the multiplex PCR reads, yielding one entry per CDR3 protein. The table has 310,000 or so distinct CDR3 sequences, about two thirds seen once. As regards this clonotype: Its antigen is unknown.

Germline DNA was extracted too, while blood RNA derived from unsorted whole blood. Sampling before surgery obtained roughly 4.1 milliliters of peripheral blood. Germline CDR1 reads SGHAT; CDR2 reads FQNNGV. CDR3 length: 11 residues. The sequence was obtained from a man aged 40-55 years with primary liver carcinoma and hepatitis B virus infection. The sequenced material came from peripheral blood. The chain joins TRBV11-2 to TRBJ2-1; D gene unclear. For the CDR3, the DNA is TGTGCAGGCAGCGAACGTGGTGAGCAGTTCTTC. The encoded protein is CAGSERGEQFF.